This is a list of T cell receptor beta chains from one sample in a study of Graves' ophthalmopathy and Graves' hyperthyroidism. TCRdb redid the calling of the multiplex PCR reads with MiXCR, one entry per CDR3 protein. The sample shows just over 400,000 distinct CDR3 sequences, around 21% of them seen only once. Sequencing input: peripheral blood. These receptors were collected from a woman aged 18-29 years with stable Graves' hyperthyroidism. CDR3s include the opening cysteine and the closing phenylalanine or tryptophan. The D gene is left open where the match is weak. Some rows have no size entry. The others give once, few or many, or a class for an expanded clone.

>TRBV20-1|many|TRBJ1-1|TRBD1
TGCAGTGCTAGAGATCCGGGACAGTACACTGAAGCTTTCTTT
CSARDPGQYTEAFF
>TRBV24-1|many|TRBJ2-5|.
TGTGCCACCAGTGATTCAGGCAGGGTAAAGACCCAGTACTTC
CATSDSGRVKTQYF
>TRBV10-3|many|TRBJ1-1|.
TGTGCCACCCAACCCATCTTGAACACTGAAGCTTTCTTT
CATQPILNTEAFF
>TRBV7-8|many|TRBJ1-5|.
TGTGCCAGCAGCTTAGGTCAGGTCGGGCAGCCCCAGCATTTT
CASSLGQVGQPQHF
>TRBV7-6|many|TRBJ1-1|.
TGTGCCAGCAGCTTAGCCGCAGGGGCGGACACTGAAGCTTTCTTT
CASSLAAGADTEAFF
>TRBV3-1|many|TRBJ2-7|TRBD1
TGTGCCAGCAGTCTGAGACAGGGTGAGGACGAGCAGTACTTC
CASSLRQGEDEQYF
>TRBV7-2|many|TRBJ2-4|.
TGTGCCAGCAGCTTTGGGATTTATTTAGCCAAAAACATTCAGTACTTC
CASSFGIYLAKNIQYF
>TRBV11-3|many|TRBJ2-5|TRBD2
TGTGCCAGCAGCTGGGACGGGGGGGAGACCCAGTACTTC
CASSWDGGETQYF
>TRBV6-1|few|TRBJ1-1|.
TGTGCCAGCAGTGAACCAGGGTGGGGAACTGAAGCTTTCTTT
CASSEPGWGTEAFF
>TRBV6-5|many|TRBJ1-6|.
TGTGCCAGCTGTCGGAGGGGAAGCTCCTATAATTCACCCCTCCACTTT
CASCRRGSSYNSPLHF
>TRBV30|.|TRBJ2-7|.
TGTGCCTGGAGTTTGAGCTGGCTTGAGCAGTACTTC
CAWSLSWLEQYF
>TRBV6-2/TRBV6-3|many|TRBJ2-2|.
TGTGCCAGCAGTTACTCGAACAGGAACGCCGGGGAGCTGTTTTTT
CASSYSNRNAGELFF
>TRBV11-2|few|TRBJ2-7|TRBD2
TGTGCCAGCAGCTTAAAACGGACTAGCGGGAGGCTATACGATCAGTACTTC
CASSLKRTSGRLYDQYF
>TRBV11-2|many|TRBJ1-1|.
TGTGCCAGCAGCTTAGGACCATCAGGTGAACCGTACAGGGACACTGAAGCTTTCTTT
CASSLGPSGEPYRDTEAFF
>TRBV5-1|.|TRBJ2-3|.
TGCGCCAGCAGCTTGGAAGGGTCCCGCACAGATACGCAGTATTTT
CASSLEGSRTDTQYF
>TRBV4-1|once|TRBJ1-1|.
TGCGCCAGCAGCCAAGATCAAGGGGACACTGAAGCTTTCTTT
CASSQDQGDTEAFF
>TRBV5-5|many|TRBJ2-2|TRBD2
TGTGCCAGCAGCTTACTAGCGGGAGAAAGTGCCGGGGAGCTGTTTTTT
CASSLLAGESAGELFF
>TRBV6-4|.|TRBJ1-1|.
TGTGCCAGCAGTGACTCCGGGGTCCGACCCACTGAAGCTTTCTTT
CASSDSGVRPTEAFF
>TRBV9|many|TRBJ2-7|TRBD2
TGTGCCAGCGGCAGACTAGCGGGGAACTACGAGCAGTACTTC
CASGRLAGNYEQYF
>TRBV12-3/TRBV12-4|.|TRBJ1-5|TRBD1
TGTGCCAGCAGATCCGGACAGGGGGCGTTTCATCAGCCCCAGCATTTT
CASRSGQGAFHQPQHF
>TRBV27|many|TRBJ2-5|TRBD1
TGTGCCAGCACCCCCACAATCAGGGGGCGAGGGGCAGAGACCCAGTACTTC
CASTPTIRGRGAETQYF
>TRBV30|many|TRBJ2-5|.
TGTGCCTGGACTCGTATAGCGTCACAAGAGACCCAGTACTTC
CAWTRIASQETQYF
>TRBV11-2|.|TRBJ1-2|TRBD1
TGTGCCAGCAGCTGGCCTACCGGGACAGGGAACTCCCCTAACTATGGCTACACCTTC
CASSWPTGTGNSPNYGYTF
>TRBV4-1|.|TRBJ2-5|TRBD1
TGCGCCAGCAGCCAAGACCCGGGACAGGGGGAACCTAAAGAGACCCAGTACTTC
CASSQDPGQGEPKETQYF
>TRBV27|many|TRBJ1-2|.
TGTGCCAGCAGTTTAACAGGGCTCTACACCTATGGCTACACCTTC
CASSLTGLYTYGYTF
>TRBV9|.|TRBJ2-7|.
TGTGCCAGCAGCGTAGCCCTCGAACCCCACGAGAAGACCGTAACCTACGAGCAGTACTTC
CASSVALEPHEKTVTYEQYF
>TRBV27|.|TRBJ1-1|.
TGTGCCAGCAGTCCCCACAGGGAGGGCACTGAAGCTTTCTTT
CASSPHREGTEAFF
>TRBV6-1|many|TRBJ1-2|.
TGTGCCAGCAGTGAACTGAGGCGTCCCTATGGCTACACCTTC
CASSELRRPYGYTF
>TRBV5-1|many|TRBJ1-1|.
TGCGCCAGCAGCAAGCGACAAGTCAGATTTAACACTGAAGCTTTCTTT
CASSKRQVRFNTEAFF
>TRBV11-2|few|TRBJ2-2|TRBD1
TGTGCCAGCAGCCATCGACAGGGGTTGAACACCGGGGAGCTGTTTTTT
CASSHRQGLNTGELFF
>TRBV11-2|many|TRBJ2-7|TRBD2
TGTGCCAGCAGCTTAGAACGTAAGGGACTAGCGGTTCCCTACGAGCAGTACTTC
CASSLERKGLAVPYEQYF
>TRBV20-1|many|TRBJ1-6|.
TGCAGTGCTAGGCTAGACCTGAACAGAAATTCACCCCTCCACTTT
CSARLDLNRNSPLHF
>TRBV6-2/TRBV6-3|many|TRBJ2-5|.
TGTGCCAGCAGTTACAGTCCGGGGACCCAGTACTTC
CASSYSPGTQYF
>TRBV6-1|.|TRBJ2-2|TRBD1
TGTGCCAGCAGGGAGACAGGGCTCAACACCGGGGAGCTGTTTTTT
CASRETGLNTGELFF
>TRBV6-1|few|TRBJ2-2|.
TGTGCCAGCAGCCCTTCGGAGGGGGCCGCTTCCGGGGAGCTGTTTTTT
CASSPSEGAASGELFF
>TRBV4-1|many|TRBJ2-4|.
TGCGCCAGCAGCCAACGAGTACTAGCCAAAAACATTCAGTACTTC
CASSQRVLAKNIQYF
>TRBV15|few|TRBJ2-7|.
TGTGCCACCAGTGAAAGTAAGTTGAACGAGCAGTACTTC
CATSESKLNEQYF
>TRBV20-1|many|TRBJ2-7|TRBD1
TGCAGTGCTAGTTACAGGGGGCGCGGGGAGCAGTACTTC
CSASYRGRGEQYF
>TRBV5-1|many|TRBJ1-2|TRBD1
TGCGCCAGCAACTGGACTCCGGGACAGGGGTACTATGGCTACACCTTC
CASNWTPGQGYYGYTF
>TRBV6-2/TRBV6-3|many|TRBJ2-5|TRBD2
TGTGCCAGCAGTTACTCGGGACTATGGCTGAAGACCCAGTACTTC
CASSYSGLWLKTQYF
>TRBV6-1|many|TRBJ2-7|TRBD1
TGTGCCAGCAGTACAGGGGTCCTTTCCTACGAGCAGTACTTC
CASSTGVLSYEQYF
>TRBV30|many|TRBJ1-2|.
TGTGCCTGGAGTGCGGACCATTTCGGCGGCTACACCTTC
CAWSADHFGGYTF
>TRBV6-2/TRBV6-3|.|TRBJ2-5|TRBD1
TGTGCCAGCAGTTGGCGGGACAGGACAGAGACCCAGTACTTC
CASSWRDRTETQYF
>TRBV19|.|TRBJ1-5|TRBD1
TGTGCCAGTAGTATAACAGGGGGTAGCAATCAGCCCCAGCATTTT
CASSITGGSNQPQHF
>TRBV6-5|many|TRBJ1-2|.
TGTGCCAGCAGTTACGGGGCCGGCTACACCTTC
CASSYGAGYTF
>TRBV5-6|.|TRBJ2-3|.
TGTGCCAGCAGCGTTAGACCCACTTACGACCCACGGAGCACAGATACGCAGTATTTT
CASSVRPTYDPRSTDTQYF
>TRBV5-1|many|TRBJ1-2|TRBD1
TGCGCCAGCAGCTTGAAACAGGGGGGAGGCTACACCTTC
CASSLKQGGGYTF
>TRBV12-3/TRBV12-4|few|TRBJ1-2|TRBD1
TGTGCCAGCACACAGGGGGACTATGGCTACACCTTC
CASTQGDYGYTF
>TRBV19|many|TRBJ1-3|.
TGTGCCAGTAGTAGGGGCCGTCCCGTCTCTGGAAACACCATATATTTT
CASSRGRPVSGNTIYF
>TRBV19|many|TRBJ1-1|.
TGTGCCAGTAGTGCGGGAAGGTCGCTATATGGGAAAGCTTTCTTT
CASSAGRSLYGKAFF
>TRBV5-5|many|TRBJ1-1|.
TGTGCCAGCAGCTTGGCTCAGCTCATGAACACTGAAGCTTTCTTT
CASSLAQLMNTEAFF
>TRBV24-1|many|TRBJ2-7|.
TGTGCCACCAGTGATTTGGAGCAGGAACCCCAGGGCTACGAGCAGTACTTC
CATSDLEQEPQGYEQYF
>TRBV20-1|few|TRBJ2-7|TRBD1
TGCAGTGCGCAACTGTTCGGACAGGGTAACCACGAGCAGTACTTC
CSAQLFGQGNHEQYF
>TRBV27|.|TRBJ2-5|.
TGTGCCAGCAGTTTGCAGGGACTTACCCAAGAGACCCAGTACTTC
CASSLQGLTQETQYF
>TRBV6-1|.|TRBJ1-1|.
TGTGCCAGCAAAAGGCAGGGTATGAACACTGAAGCTTTCTTT
CASKRQGMNTEAFF
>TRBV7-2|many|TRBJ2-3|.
TGTGCCAGCAGCTTAGGAGAGGTCACAGATACGCAGTATTTT
CASSLGEVTDTQYF